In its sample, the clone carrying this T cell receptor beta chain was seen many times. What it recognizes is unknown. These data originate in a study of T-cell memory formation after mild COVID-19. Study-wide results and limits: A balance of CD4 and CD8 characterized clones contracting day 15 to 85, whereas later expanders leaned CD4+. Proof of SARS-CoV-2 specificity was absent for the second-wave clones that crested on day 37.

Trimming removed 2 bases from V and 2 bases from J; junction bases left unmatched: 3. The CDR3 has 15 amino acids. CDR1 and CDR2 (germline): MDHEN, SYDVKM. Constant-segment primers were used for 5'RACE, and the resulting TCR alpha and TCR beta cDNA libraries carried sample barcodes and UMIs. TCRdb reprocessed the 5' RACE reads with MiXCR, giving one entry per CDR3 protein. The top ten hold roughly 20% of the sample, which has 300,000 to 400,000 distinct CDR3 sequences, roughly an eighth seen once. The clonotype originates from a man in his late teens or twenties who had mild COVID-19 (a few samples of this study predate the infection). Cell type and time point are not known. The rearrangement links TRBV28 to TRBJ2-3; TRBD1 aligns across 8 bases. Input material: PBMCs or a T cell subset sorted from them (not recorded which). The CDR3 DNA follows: TGTGCCAGCAGTTTAGGGACAGGCCACACAGATACGCAGTATTTT. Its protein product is CASSLGTGHTDTQYF. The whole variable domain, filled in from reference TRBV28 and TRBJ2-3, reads DVKVTQSSRYLVKRTGEKVFLECVQDMDHENMFWYRQDPGLGLRLIYFSYDVKMKEKGDIPEGYSVSREKKERFSLILESASTNQTSMYLCASSLGTGHTDTQYFGPGTRLTVL.